This passage covers 24 T cell receptor beta chains from one sample sequenced in a study of T cell responses to AZD1222 COVID-19 vaccine (dated by TCRdb to about 2021). In the paper's terms, the time point label means: baseline before first vaccination. Library method: the immunoSEQ multiplex PCR assay. Imported from immuneACCESS, the table was reduced by TCRdb to in-frame sequences with V and J called. These copies leave out some clones; in studies compared against another copy, an unresolved V gene accounts for under half, and the cause of the remainder is not known. In this sample the table shows nearly 90,000 clones, approximately 88% of which occur a single time. Approximately 6.3% of the sample comes from the top ten. Material: peripheral blood, obtained on day 0 of AZD1222 vaccination. These receptor sequences come from an adult in good health.

The chain joins TRBV19 to TRBJ2-5, with a possible D match to TRBD2 (6 bases). Trimming left V 5 bases short and J 5 bases short, with 18 bases between. Germline V lookup: CDR1 LNHDA, CDR2 SQIVND (reference sequence). This CDR3 region has 15 residues. The CDR3 is CASSVRLVGDETQYF. CDR3 bases: TGTGCCAGTAGTGTAAGACTAGTAGGGGATGAGACCCAGTACTTC.

The V call is TRBV27, the J call TRBJ2-2, with D possibly TRBD2 on 6 matching bases. V was cut by 11 bases and J by 8 bases, with 9 bases left in between. The CDR3 extends over 10 amino acids. CDR1 and CDR2 (germline): MNHEY, SMNVEV (reference sequence). The CDR3 spells CALGGGELFF. CDR3 DNA sequence: TGTGCCCTGGGGGGTGGGGAGCTGTTTTTT.

The rearrangement uses TRBV28 and TRBJ1-5; D uncertain. Germline V gives CDR1 MDHEN, CDR2 SYDVKM. The CDR3 contains 14 residues. Trimming took off 2 bases at V and 6 bases at J, with 11 bases between the two ends. Here the CDR3 DNA reads TGTGCCAGCAGTTTAAGAGATTCGGTTCAGCCCCAGCATTTT. Translating it yields CASSLRDSVQPQHF.

This chain connects TRBV4-3 to TRBJ2-2; 9 bases align to TRBD2. Germline CDR1 reads LGHNA; CDR2 reads YSLEER. The CDR3 sequence is 17 residues long. Losses at the gene ends were 0 bases for V and 4 bases for J; bases not matched to a gene: 6. The CDR3 DNA is TGCGCCAGCAGCCAAGAAAGGGTTAGCGGGAGCACCGGGGAGCTGTTTTTT. As protein: CASSQERVSGSTGELFF.

CDR3 in amino acids: CASSLPGANTGELFF. CDR3 DNA: TGTGCCAGCAGTTTACCAGGGGCTAACACCGGGGAGCTGTTTTTT. The V call is TRBV28, the J call TRBJ2-2, with D possibly TRBD1 on 6 matching bases. The germline V gene has CDR1 MDHEN and CDR2 SYDVKM. CDR3 length equals 15 residues. V was pared by 2 bases and J by 2 bases, with 9 bases between.

In its sample, this clone was seen once. This chain connects TRBV2 to TRBJ2-7, with 7 bases aligning to TRBD2. Germline CDR1 and CDR2: SNHLY and FYNNEI. This CDR3 is 13 amino acids long. The V and J ends lost 7 bases and 2 bases, in that order; junction bases with no gene match: 5. In nucleotides, the CDR3 is TGTGCCAGCAAAACTAGCGAGACCTACGAGCAGTACTTC. Translated: CASKTSETYEQYF.

The rearrangement uses TRBV5-1 and TRBJ1-1; 9 bases match TRBD1. The CDR3 length is 16 residues. CDR1 and CDR2 from the germline V gene are SGHRS and YFSETQ. The trim removed 0 bases at V and 1 base at J, leaving 4 bases unmatched. The CDR3 spells CASSLAQGARNTEAFF. In DNA, the CDR3 is TGCGCCAGCAGCTTGGCACAGGGGGCGCGGAACACTGAAGCTTTCTTT.

The V and J genes are TRBV28 and TRBJ2-1; unclear D gene. This CDR3 has 13 amino acids. V was trimmed by 8 bases and J by 9 bases, leaving 17 bases between them. CDR1 MDHEN and CDR2 SYDVKM come from the germline V gene. The CDR3 region has the DNA TGTGCCAGCCTTACCGGGTCGGGTGGTGAGCAGTTCTTC. Residues: CASLTGSGGEQFF.

V usage is TRBV28 and J usage is TRBJ1-4; D perhaps matches TRBD1 (6 bases). The CDR3 has 15 residues. Trimming removed 5 bases from V and 1 base from J, with 11 bases in between. CDR1 is MDHEN and CDR2 is SYDVKM in the germline V gene. This CDR3 is CASSEFRGTNEKLFF. Written as DNA, the CDR3 is TGTGCCAGCAGTGAATTCAGGGGAACTAATGAAAAACTGTTTTTT.

The table lists this clone with a few counts. The V gene is TRBV6-1, the J gene TRBJ1-2; 7 bases line up with TRBD1. J lost 7 bases, V lost 3 bases, and 8 bases had no gene match. The CDR3 has 14 amino acids. Germline CDR1 and CDR2: MNHNS and SASEGT. The DNA for the CDR3 is TGTGCCAGCAGTGAGCTACAGGGGAGGGGTGGCTACACCTTC. This sequence encodes CASSELQGRGGYTF.

This clone is a singleton in its sample. The rearrangement links TRBV9 to TRBJ2-7; TRBD2 might be the D (5 bases). Germline V gives CDR1 SGDLS, CDR2 YYNGEE. Deletions cut 0 bases from V and 7 bases from J, with 14 bases between. This CDR3 has 14 amino acids. The CDR3 region is CASSVDGGAREQYF. Here the CDR3 DNA reads TGTGCCAGCAGCGTAGATGGAGGTGCGAGGGAGCAGTACTTC.

This clone was observed a few times. The chain employs TRBV5-1 and TRBJ1-1; 11 nucleotides align to TRBD1. Trimming took 0 bases from V and 1 from J; bases not matched to a gene: 5. The CDR3 length is 17 residues. Germline-derived CDR1 and CDR2 are SGHRS and YFSETQ. The CDR3 DNA follows: TGCGCCAGCAGCTTGGCAACCGGGACAGGGGGGAACACTGAAGCTTTCTTT. This encodes CASSLATGTGGNTEAFF.

The chain has TRBV3-1 (or the pseudogene TRBV3-2) and TRBJ2-1; no clear D gene. V lost 2 bases and J 0 bases, leaving 11 bases between the germline ends. The CDR3 runs to 16 residues. Germline-derived CDR1 and CDR2 are LGHDT and YNNKEL (reference sequence). In DNA, the CDR3 is TGTGCCAGCAGCCAAACCGACGGAAGCTCCTACAATGAGCAGTTCTTC. It translates to CASSQTDGSSYNEQFF.

The chain uses TRBV27 and TRBJ2-1, with D tentatively TRBD2 (5 bases). Germline CDR1 reads MNHEY; CDR2 reads SMNVEV (reference sequence). The CDR3 spans 12 residues. V was trimmed by 6 bases and J by 8 bases, leaving 11 bases between them. As DNA, the CDR3 is TGTGCCAGCAGGGGAGTCATCGATGAGCAGTTCTTC. Protein product: CASRGVIDEQFF.

The chain links TRBV11-2 to TRBJ1-3; maybe TRBD1 (6 bases). The V gene lost 8 bases and the J gene lost 4 bases, with 12 bases spanning the gap. Germline values: CDR1 SGHAT, CDR2 FQNNGV. The CDR3 extends over 13 amino acids. CDR3 residues: CASPDGGGNTIYF. The CDR3 DNA sequence: TGTGCCAGCCCGGATGGGGGCGGAAACACCATATATTTT.

The chain has TRBV7-9 and TRBJ2-7; maybe TRBD2 (5 bases). V gave up 9 bases and J gave up 0 bases, with 18 bases separating them. The CDR3 is made up of 15 amino acids. The germline V gene has CDR1 SEHNR and CDR2 FQNEAQ (reference sequence). CDR3 sequence: CASTLEAARSYEQYF. CDR3 nucleotide sequence: TGTGCCAGTACCTTGGAGGCGGCCCGCTCCTACGAGCAGTACTTC. Combining the CDR3 with reference TRBV7-9 and TRBJ2-7 gives the whole variable domain DTGVSQNPRHKITKRGQNVTFRCDPISEHNRLYWYRQTLGQGPEFLTYFQNEAQLEKSRLLSDRFSAERPKGSFSTLEIQRTEQGDSAMYLCASTLEAARSYEQYFGPGTRLTVT.

The rearrangement uses TRBV27 and TRBJ1-5; 10 bases map to TRBD1. This CDR3 comprises 15 residues. Trimming cost V 6 bases and J 2 bases; bases outside gene matches: 4. CDR1 and CDR2 (germline): MNHEY, SMNVEV (reference sequence). CDR3 in DNA: TGTGCCAGCAGCCACGGACAGGGGGGCAATCAGCCCCAGCATTTT. This translates into CASSHGQGGNQPQHF.

The V gene is TRBV9, the J gene TRBJ2-6; no definite D call. The V end was cut by 3 bases, the J end by 2 bases, with 12 bases between. This CDR3 spans 16 amino acids. CDR1 SGDLS and CDR2 YYNGEE come from the germline V gene. CDR3 coding DNA: TGTGCCAGCAGCGCAACACGGCCCCCTGGGGCCAACGTCCTGACTTTC. Translating it yields CASSATRPPGANVLTF.

The genes are TRBV6-5 and TRBJ1-1, with 8 bases identical to TRBD1. The CDR3 extends over 14 amino acids. The trim removed 8 bases at V and 0 bases at J, leaving 5 bases unmatched. Germline V lookup: CDR1 MNHEY, CDR2 SVGAGI. CDR3 sequence (DNA): TGTGCCAGCCGACAGGGGTCCATGAACACTGAAGCTTTCTTT. Protein sequence: CASRQGSMNTEAFF.

The chain combines TRBV24-1 with TRBJ2-1, with 8 bases fitting TRBD2. V dropped 0 bases and J dropped 4; count of bases not matched to a gene: 13. The germline gives CDR1 KGHDR, CDR2 SFDVKD. The length of the CDR3 is 19 residues. The CDR3 bases are TGTGCCACCAGTGATTTGCCCCAGGCCGGGACTAGGGGGTACAATGAGCAGTTCTTC. Amino acids: CATSDLPQAGTRGYNEQFF.

The chain combines TRBV7-2 with TRBJ1-1; D not resolved. In germline, CDR1 is SGHTA, CDR2 FQGNSA. The ends were cut back, 2 bases at V and 0 bases at J, with 7 bases in the middle. This CDR3 is 14 amino acids long. CDR3: CASSLKYMNTEAFF. Here the CDR3 DNA reads TGTGCCAGCAGCTTAAAATATATGAACACTGAAGCTTTCTTT.

V and J are TRBV28 and TRBJ1-2; tentatively, D is TRBD1 (5 bases). The CDR3 is made up of 13 amino acids. The germline CDR1 and CDR2 sequences are MDHEN and SYDVKM. The V and J ends lost 6 bases and 4 bases respectively, with 12 bases between them. CDR3 nucleotide sequence: TGTGCCAGCAGACCCGGGCAGGGCTATGGCTACACCTTC. Its protein product is CASRPGQGYGYTF.

V and J are TRBV7-9 and TRBJ2-5; D gene ambiguous. Germline CDR1 and CDR2: SEHNR and FQNEAQ (reference sequence). This CDR3 is built from 14 residues. V lost 1 base and J lost 3, with 9 bases in between. The chain's CDR3 is CASSLVGYKETQYF. As DNA, the CDR3 is TGTGCCAGCAGCTTAGTGGGCTATAAAGAGACCCAGTACTTC.

The rearrangement joins TRBV5-1 to TRBJ1-5; TRBD1 is a possible D gene (6 bases). The CDR3 loop spans 14 amino acids. V lost 4 bases and J 4 bases, leaving 12 bases between the germline ends. In germline, CDR1 is SGHRS, CDR2 YFSETQ. The chain's CDR3 is CASSPGTINQPQHF. CDR3 bases: TGCGCCAGCAGCCCTGGGACAATTAATCAGCCCCAGCATTTT.